This is a list of T cell receptor beta chains from one sample in a study of blood T cells in healthy people across ages. TCRdb re-derived calls from the 5' RACE reads in MiXCR, one entry per CDR3 protein. The sample has about 730,000 distinct CDR3 sequences, about 40% seen once; the top ten hold more than 20%. Sequenced input: blood. The receptor source for this set is a woman aged 55-70 years in good health. Both conserved end residues are part of each CDR3. A D gene is named only where the DNA matches it firmly. The size entry is marked missing in some rows and otherwise reads once, few, many or a size class.

j_gene,abundance,d_gene,v_gene,CDR3aa,CDR3nt
TRBJ2-3,few,.,TRBV20-1,CSARGSRFTDTQYF,TGCAGTGCTAGAGGTTCTCGCTTTACAGATACGCAGTATTTT
TRBJ2-7,few,.,TRBV20-1,CSAFPGHSDEQYF,TGCAGTGCCTTTCCGGGACATTCCGACGAGCAGTACTTC
TRBJ1-4,few,.,TRBV12-3/TRBV12-4,CASSLGGTKGEKLFF,TGTGCCAGCAGTTTAGGAGGGACTAAGGGGGAAAAACTGTTTTTT
TRBJ2-4,many,.,TRBV29-1,CSVWMRAIQYF,TGCAGCGTTTGGATGAGGGCCATTCAGTACTTC
TRBJ2-1,many,.,TRBV4-3,CASSHGGTGYNEQFF,TGCGCCAGCAGCCATGGTGGAACTGGTTACAATGAGCAGTTCTTC
TRBJ2-5,.,.,TRBV12-3/TRBV12-4,CASSRERQETQYF,TGTGCCAGCAGCCGTGAACGGCAAGAGACCCAGTACTTC
TRBJ2-1,.,.,TRBV11-3,CASSLVGVGYNEQFF,TGTGCCAGCAGCTTAGTAGGGGTAGGGTACAATGAGCAGTTCTTC
TRBJ2-7,few,TRBD2,TRBV3-1,CASSQGLAGGTYEQYF,TGTGCCAGCAGCCAAGGGCTAGCGGGGGGAACCTACGAGCAGTACTTC
TRBJ1-2,.,.,TRBV20-1,CSAPTGKVGYTF,TGCAGTGCTCCAACAGGGAAGGTTGGCTACACCTTC
TRBJ2-1,few,TRBD2,TRBV5-6,CASSRTSGASLSYNEQFF,TGTGCCAGCAGCCGGACTAGCGGGGCCTCACTCTCCTACAATGAGCAGTTCTTC
TRBJ2-7,.,.,TRBV4-3,CASSQDKVGDYEQYF,TGCGCCAGCAGCCAAGATAAGGTAGGAGACTACGAGCAGTACTTC
TRBJ1-1,.,.,TRBV20-1,CSAGRTTDTEAFF,TGCAGTGCTGGGAGAACGACGGACACTGAAGCTTTCTTT
TRBJ1-2,few,TRBD1,TRBV20-1,CSAPPRGQEGYGYTF,TGCAGTGCTCCCCCCAGAGGACAGGAGGGTTATGGCTACACCTTC
TRBJ1-1,.,TRBD1,TRBV9,CASSVTGEYTEAFF,TGTGCCAGCAGCGTTACAGGGGAGTACACTGAAGCTTTCTTT
TRBJ1-5,.,TRBD1,TRBV30,CAWSEGDSPNQPQHF,TGTGCCTGGAGTGAGGGGGACAGCCCCAATCAGCCCCAGCATTTT
TRBJ2-2,.,.,TRBV6-6,CAGTYPLSLATGELFF,TGTGCCGGCACCTATCCCCTCTCTCTAGCGACCGGGGAGCTGTTTTTT
TRBJ1-4,.,.,TRBV20-1,CSADPDGTTNEKLFF,TGCAGTGCTGACCCGGACGGAACAACTAATGAAAAACTGTTTTTT
TRBJ2-7,few,.,TRBV11-2,CASSLLQGSYEQYF,TGTGCCAGCAGCTTATTACAGGGTTCCTACGAGCAGTACTTC
TRBJ2-3,.,.,TRBV6-8,CASSTWREGGDTQYF,TGTGCCAGCAGTACGTGGCGGGAAGGGGGAGATACGCAGTATTTT
TRBJ1-2,.,.,TRBV5-1,CASSLAVGGLNYGYTF,TGCGCCAGCAGCTTGGCCGTGGGAGGGCTTAACTATGGCTACACCTTC
TRBJ1-1,.,TRBD1,TRBV20-1,CSVLEWDSGGTEAFF,TGCAGTGTACTAGAATGGGACAGCGGGGGCACTGAAGCTTTCTTT
TRBJ1-1,.,.,TRBV10-3,CAIRGGGGTEAFF,TGTGCCATCAGGGGGGGGGGAGGAACTGAAGCTTTCTTT
TRBJ2-3,few,.,TRBV18,CASSPRRGTDTQYF,TGTGCCAGCTCACCCCGCAGGGGCACAGATACGCAGTATTTT
TRBJ1-5,.,.,TRBV29-1,CSVRQGNNQPQHF,TGCAGCGTTCGGCAGGGGAACAATCAGCCCCAGCATTTT
TRBJ1-2,.,.,TRBV4-1,CASSQGGGQPYGYTF,TGCGCCAGCAGCCAAGGGGGTGGACAGCCCTATGGCTACACCTTC
TRBJ1-6,.,.,TRBV20-1,CSAREGGRSPLHF,TGCAGTGCTAGAGAGGGAGGTAGATCACCCCTCCACTTT
TRBJ2-1,few,.,TRBV5-1,CASSLVTGLGNEQFF,TGCGCCAGCAGCTTGGTGACAGGCCTGGGGAATGAGCAGTTCTTC
TRBJ2-4,few,.,TRBV13,CASSLDVRVKRREKNIQYF,TGTGCCAGCAGCTTAGATGTTAGGGTTAAACGACGTGAAAAGAACATTCAGTACTTC
TRBJ2-5,many,.,TRBV12-3/TRBV12-4,CASRTGTQETQYF,TGTGCCAGTCGAACGGGGACACAAGAGACCCAGTACTTC
TRBJ2-1,few,TRBD1,TRBV20-1,CSARTGAYNEQFF,TGCAGTGCAAGGACAGGAGCCTACAATGAGCAGTTCTTC
TRBJ1-2,few,.,TRBV2,CASSEGRVGVYGYTF,TGTGCCAGCAGTGAGGGCCGGGTCGGAGTCTATGGCTACACCTTC
TRBJ2-5,few,TRBD2,TRBV4-3,CASSQTSGSGVRGETQYF,TGCGCCAGCAGCCAGACTAGCGGGAGTGGTGTAAGGGGGGAGACCCAGTACTTC
TRBJ2-5,.,.,TRBV11-2,CASSTGLRETQYF,TGTGCCAGCAGTACGGGACTCCGGGAGACCCAGTACTTC
TRBJ2-1,once,TRBD2,TRBV24-1,CATSDPRISGSNEQFF,TGTGCCACCAGTGATCCTCGCATTAGCGGGAGTAATGAGCAGTTCTTC
TRBJ2-1,.,.,TRBV20-1,CSASGGGLYEQFF,TGCAGTGCTAGCGGGGGTGGCTTGTATGAGCAGTTCTTC
TRBJ2-7,.,.,TRBV12-3/TRBV12-4,CASSGGTELAYEQYF,TGTGCCAGCAGTGGAGGGACAGAACTCGCCTACGAGCAGTACTTC
TRBJ2-5,.,.,TRBV4-2,CASSPYRDQETQYF,TGTGCCAGCAGCCCGTACAGGGACCAAGAGACCCAGTACTTC
TRBJ2-3,once,.,TRBV5-1,CASSSLRQPDTQYF,TGCGCCAGCAGCTCCCTCAGGCAGCCAGATACGCAGTATTTT
TRBJ1-2,.,TRBD1,TRBV6-6,CARPSGTENYGYTF,TGTGCCAGGCCCTCCGGGACAGAGAATTATGGCTACACCTTC
TRBJ2-5,.,.,TRBV11-2,CASSLQSLAFQETQYF,TGTGCCAGCAGCTTACAGAGTTTAGCGTTTCAAGAGACCCAGTACTTC
TRBJ1-2,.,TRBD1,TRBV4-1,CASSQDPGQGANYGYTF,TGCGCCAGCAGCCAAGATCCTGGACAGGGGGCGAACTATGGCTACACCTTC